This T cell receptor beta chain was sequenced in a study of cytotoxic CD8 clonotypes in ibrutinib-treated CLL. General observations from the study: In sustained-remission versus progressing patients, sampling times differed.

Repertoires were generated with immunoSEQ multiplex PCR, while TCRdb's copy carries only in-frame clones and drops some. Among around 250,000 clones listed, 70% were seen once. The CDR3 has 14 residues. The V and J ends lost 5 bases and 2 bases respectively, with 13 bases between them. The V gene's germline CDR1 is GTSNPN and CDR2 SVGIG (reference sequence). With regard to this clone: Its cognate antigen is unknown.

The sequencing here drew on PBMCs, taken after 24 months of ibrutinib treatment. The chain has TRBV30 and TRBJ1-5; possibly TRBD1 for D (5 bases). The source of this sequence is a human donor with chronic lymphocytic leukemia. CDR3 sequence (DNA): TGTGCCTGGGATGGGGGGTTAGGCAATCAGCCCCAGCATTTT. Protein: CAWDGGLGNQPQHF.